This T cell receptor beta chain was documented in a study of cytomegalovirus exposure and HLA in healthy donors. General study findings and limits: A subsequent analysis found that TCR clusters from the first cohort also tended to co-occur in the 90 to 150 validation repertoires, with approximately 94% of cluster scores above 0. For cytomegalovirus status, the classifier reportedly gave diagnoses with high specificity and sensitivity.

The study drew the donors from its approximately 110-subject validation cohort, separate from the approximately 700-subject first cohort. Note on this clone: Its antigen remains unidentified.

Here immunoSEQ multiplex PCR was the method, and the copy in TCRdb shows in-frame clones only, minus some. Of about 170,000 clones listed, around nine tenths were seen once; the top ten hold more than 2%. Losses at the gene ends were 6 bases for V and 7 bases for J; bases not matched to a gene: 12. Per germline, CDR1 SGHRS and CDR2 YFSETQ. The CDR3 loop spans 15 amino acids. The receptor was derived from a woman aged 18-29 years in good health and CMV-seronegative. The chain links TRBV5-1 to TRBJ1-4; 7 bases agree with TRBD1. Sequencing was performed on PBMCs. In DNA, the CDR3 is TGCGCCAGCAAAATCGGGACAGCTTCTGCTGAAAAACTGTTTTTT. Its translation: CASKIGTASAEKLFF.